This TCR beta chain was observed in a study of T cells in Graves' hyperthyroidism and ophthalmopathy. Whole-study findings and limits: From stable hyperthyroidism, ophthalmopathy was separated by a 13 V-J model.

Across 18 months, stable Graves' hyperthyroidism was marked by no progression to ophthalmopathy. It was RNA transcripts that yielded the amplified TCR beta CDR3 regions. A first-round RT-PCR of the TCR CDR3 used the HTBI primer set. A single record per CDR3 protein comes from TCRdb applying MiXCR to the multiplex PCR reads. The sample contains around 800,000 distinct CDR3 sequences, around 39% of which appear only once. This clonotype was observed a handful of times. Its target is unknown. The V gene's germline CDR1 is SGHRS and CDR2 YFSETQ. This CDR3 region has 16 residues. The V end was cut by 0 bases, the J end by 1 base, with 13 bases between.

The sequenced sample was blood. The source is a man between 18 and 29 years old with Graves' hyperthyroidism. This chain connects TRBV5-1 to TRBJ1-1; tentatively, D is TRBD1 (5 bases). For the CDR3, the DNA is TGCGCCAGCAGCTTGGCCATAGGGGCCCCGAACACTGAAGCTTTCTTT. As protein: CASSLAIGAPNTEAFF.